This TCR beta chain was recorded in a study of blood T cell repertoires in COVID-19. About the research overall: Acute and convalescent COVID-19 samples came from the United States, Italy and Spain. The cDNA or gDNA used as material had been derived from T cells, B-cell-depleted T cells, or PBMCs.

As handled by the study authors: Nucleated cell counts were estimated from reference gene primer amplification. Sequenced by immunoSEQ multiplex PCR; TCRdb stores in-frame clones only, minus some. From that table come the V and J calls and clone size; the DNA was used to work out D and trimming. The sample lists under 100,000 clones, 70% to 90% occurring once. This CDR3 spans 15 amino acids. The V and J ends lost 9 bases and 2 bases respectively, with 20 bases between them. The germline CDR1 and CDR2 sequences are LNHDA and SQIVND (reference sequence). This clonotype originated in a human donor in a cohort sampled during active COVID-19. Sequencing was performed on peripheral blood. This chain links TRBV19 with TRBJ2-7; the D gene is possibly TRBD2 (6 bases). This CDR3 is CASTEGLRRTYEQYF. CDR3 sequence (DNA): TGTGCCAGCACGGAGGGTCTTCGTCGGACCTACGAGCAGTACTTC. Full variable domain (outside the CDR3, taken from reference TRBV19 and TRBJ2-7): DGGITQSPKYLFRKEGQNVTLSCEQNLNHDAMYWYRQDPGQGLRLIYYSQIVNDFQKGDIAEGYSVSREKKESFPLTVTSAQKNPTAFYLCASTEGLRRTYEQYFGPGTRLTVT.